The 31 T cell receptor beta chains given below trace back to one sample, sequenced in a study of T cell clones after liver transplantation. Sequencing was performed with immunoSEQ multiplex PCR; in TCRdb, only in-frame clones are kept and a portion is missing. In the table there are more than 45,000 clones, less than 85% of which are singletons. The starting material was CD4+ T cells from blood, obtained at the approximately 16-month timepoint. The receptor source for this set is a human patient who received a liver transplant. A share of the T cells may be of graft donor origin.

This clone was detected only once. This chain uses TRBV7-8 with TRBJ1-3; TRBD1 matches 9 bases. After removal of 6 bases from V and 4 bases from J, the junction contained 4 bases not matched to a gene. This CDR3 is built from 14 residues. Germline V gene data show CDR1 as SGHVS and CDR2 as FQNEAQ. For the CDR3, the DNA is TGTGCCAGCAGACCACAGGGGGCGGGAAACACCATATATTTT. Translated, it gives CASRPQGAGNTIYF.

The V and J genes are TRBV5-1 and TRBJ2-3; weak D call: TRBD1 (5 bases). The ends were cut back, 6 bases at V and 1 base at J, with 15 bases in the middle. Germline CDR1 SGHRS, CDR2 YFSETQ. The CDR3 length is 15 residues. This CDR3 reads CASKLTVPRTDTQYF. The CDR3 region has the DNA TGCGCCAGCAAACTGACAGTTCCCCGCACAGATACGCAGTATTTT.

The chain is built from TRBV27 and TRBJ1-1; no clear D gene. The V end was cut by 4 bases, the J end by 3 bases, with 12 bases between. CDR3 length: 14 residues. Germline assignment: CDR1 MNHEY and CDR2 SMNVEV (reference sequence). Here the CDR3 reads CASSSFWGDTEAFF. CDR3 sequence (DNA): TGTGCCAGCAGTTCTTTTTGGGGAGACACTGAAGCTTTCTTT.

In this sample, this clone turned up a few times. V usage is TRBV11-3 and J usage is TRBJ1-2; maybe TRBD1 (5 bases). This CDR3 contains 14 residues. Trimming removed 5 bases at V and 3 bases at J, with 13 bases between. Germline V gives CDR1 SGHNT, CDR2 YENEEA. CDR3 nucleotide sequence: TGTGCCAGCAGCGGATTCAGGGAAGACTATGGCTACACCTTC. Its translation is CASSGFREDYGYTF.

The chain links TRBV10-1 to TRBJ1-4, with 10 bases aligning to TRBD1. The CDR3 contains 18 residues. Germline CDR1 is WNHNN and CDR2 is SYGVQD (reference sequence). V lost 0 bases and J lost 7; bases outside the gene matches: 11. CDR3 in DNA: TGCGCCAGCAGTGAGTCGGAGACAGGGGGCGCCTACGGTGAAAAACTGTTTTTT. Amino acid sequence: CASSESETGGAYGEKLFF.

V usage is TRBV6-5 and J usage is TRBJ1-6; D might be TRBD1 (6 bases). Germline V lookup: CDR1 MNHEY, CDR2 SVGAGI. The CDR3 sequence is 14 residues long. Trimming removed 7 bases at V and 5 bases at J, with 12 bases between. The CDR3 sequence: CASINGQNNSPLHF. The CDR3 DNA reads TGTGCCAGCATCAACGGACAGAATAATTCACCCCTCCACTTT.

The gene calls are TRBV6-5 and TRBJ1-2, with 8 bases lining up with TRBD1. The V gene's germline CDR1 is MNHEY and CDR2 SVGAGI. V trimming: 6 bases; J trimming: 6 bases; junction bases outside the gene matches: 3. CDR3 length: 12 amino acids. CDR3 sequence: CASRQGQDGYTF. The DNA of the CDR3 is TGTGCCAGCAGACAGGGACAGGATGGCTACACCTTC.

The rearrangement uses TRBV6-1 and TRBJ2-3; 8 positions match TRBD2. The CDR3 has 13 residues. Germline lookup yields CDR1 MNHNS and CDR2 SASEGT. J gave up 6 bases and V 7 bases, and 6 bases lay outside the gene matches. Here the CDR3 reads CASNSGGWDTQYF. The CDR3 DNA reads as TGTGCCAGCAACAGCGGGGGCTGGGATACGCAGTATTTT.

V gene TRBV15 combines with J gene TRBJ1-5; 7 nucleotides match TRBD1. The CDR3 sequence is 11 residues long. CDR1 is LNHNV and CDR2 is YYDKDF in the germline V gene (reference sequence). Unmatched junction bases numbered 1, after V lost 11 bases and J lost 3 bases. CDR3 residues: CAGTDNQPQHF. The CDR3 bases are TGTGCCGGGACAGACAATCAGCCCCAGCATTTT.

The chain joins TRBV5-6 to TRBJ1-1, with D tentatively TRBD1 (6 bases). Looked up from germline, CDR1 is SGHDT and CDR2 is YYEEEE. This CDR3 is built from 16 residues. The V and J ends lost 0 bases and 0 bases respectively, with 12 bases between them. DNA of the CDR3: TGTGCCAGCAGCTTGGCGGACAGCTTCATGAACACTGAAGCTTTCTTT. This encodes CASSLADSFMNTEAFF.

The chain has TRBV7-6 and TRBJ2-2; 9 positions match TRBD1. The CDR3 totals 17 residues. Germline V gives CDR1 SGHVS, CDR2 FNYEAQ. With 5 bases clipped from V and 3 bases from J, the junction kept 10 bases outside the gene matches. CDR3: CASSPRPQGADTGELFF. As DNA, the CDR3 is TGTGCCAGCAGCCCGCGACCACAGGGGGCGGACACCGGGGAGCTGTTTTTT.

In DNA, the CDR3 is TGCGCCAGCAGCTTGTTGGAATCTGGGGCCAACGTCCTGACTTTC. It encodes CASSLLESGANVLTF. This chain connects TRBV5-1 to TRBJ2-6; unclear D gene. The V gene's germline CDR1 is SGHRS and CDR2 YFSETQ. V shed 1 base and J shed 1 base, with 6 bases lying between them. CDR3 length: 15 residues.

This clone appeared a single time. The chain uses TRBV2 and TRBJ2-3, with D hard to call. Germline V lookup: CDR1 SNHLY, CDR2 FYNNEI. Trimming stripped 8 bases from V and 0 bases from J, with 12 bases between. The CDR3 sequence is 14 residues long. The CDR3 protein is CASEQTPSTDTQYF. Written as DNA, the CDR3 is TGTGCCAGCGAACAGACTCCTAGCACAGATACGCAGTATTTT.

The rearrangement uses TRBV27 and TRBJ1-1; 9 nucleotides line up with TRBD1. Germline assignment: CDR1 MNHEY and CDR2 SMNVEV (reference sequence). With 0 bases clipped from V and 3 bases from J, the junction kept 8 bases outside the gene matches. The CDR3 covers 17 residues. The CDR3: CASSLSGTGQKDTEAFF. CDR3 DNA sequence: TGTGCCAGCAGTTTATCTGGGACAGGGCAAAAGGACACTGAAGCTTTCTTT.

V is TRBV6-5 and J is TRBJ2-3; D uncertain. CDR1 MNHEY and CDR2 SVGAGI come from the germline V gene. CDR3 length equals 11 residues. V was shortened by 5 bases and J by 5 bases, with 5 bases between the two germline ends. The chain's CDR3 is CASSSQDTQYF. DNA for the CDR3: TGTGCCAGCAGTAGCCAAGATACGCAGTATTTT.

This clone has just a few counts. The rearrangement uses TRBV7-9 and TRBJ1-1; no definite D call. The CDR3 sequence is 15 residues long. Germline values: CDR1 SEHNR, CDR2 FQNEAQ (reference sequence). The ends were cut back, 0 bases at V and 7 bases at J, with 15 bases in the middle. This CDR3 is CASSLATSSVDEAFF. CDR3 in DNA: TGTGCCAGCAGCTTAGCAACCTCTTCGGTGGATGAAGCTTTCTTT.

This rearrangement joins TRBV28 to TRBJ2-2; perhaps TRBD1 as D (9 bases). The CDR3 is made up of 15 amino acids. The germline V gene encodes CDR1 MDHEN and CDR2 SYDVKM. The germline V and J ends were trimmed by 7 bases and 5 bases, with 17 bases remaining between them. The CDR3 bases are TGTGCCAGCACCTCGGGGGGGACAGGGACCGGGGAGCTGTTTTTT. It specifies CASTSGGTGTGELFF.

The chain couples TRBV14 to TRBJ2-2, with D tentatively TRBD2 (5 bases). Looked up from germline, CDR1 is SGHDN and CDR2 is FVKESK. Trimming cost V 4 bases and J 5 bases, with 11 bases left between them. The CDR3 is 14 amino acids. In nucleotides, the CDR3 is TGTGCCAGCAGCCGGGATACGGGAACCGGGGAGCTGTTTTTT. Translated, it gives CASSRDTGTGELFF.

This clone was observed a few times. The chain is built from TRBV5-1 and TRBJ1-2, with 10 bases that match TRBD1. CDR1 and CDR2 from the germline V gene are SGHRS and YFSETQ. This CDR3 spans 15 amino acids. Losses at the gene ends were 4 bases for V and 4 bases for J; bases not matched to a gene: 7. The CDR3: CASSRGQGESYGYTF. The DNA of the CDR3 is TGCGCCAGCAGCCGTGGACAGGGGGAGAGCTATGGCTACACCTTC.

J is TRBJ2-1 and V is TRBV2, with 8 nucleotides matching TRBD2. The CDR3 consists of 14 residues. Germline lookup yields CDR1 SNHLY and CDR2 FYNNEI. V lost 6 bases, J lost 6 bases, and 7 bases stayed unmatched. This CDR3 is CASSPGLVVNEQFF. The CDR3 DNA is TGTGCCAGCAGCCCGGGACTAGTGGTCAATGAGCAGTTCTTC. Combining the CDR3 with reference TRBV2 and TRBJ2-1 gives the whole variable domain EPEVTQTPSHQVTQMGQEVILRCVPISNHLYFYWYRQILGQKVEFLVSFYNNEISEKSEIFDDQFSVERPDGSNFTLKIRSTKLEDSAMYFCASSPGLVVNEQFFGPGTRLTVL.

The rearrangement uses TRBV2 and TRBJ1-2, with D perhaps TRBD1 (5 bases). There are 13 residues in the CDR3. Germline loops: CDR1 SNHLY, CDR2 FYNNEI. V lost 6 bases and J lost 2, with 10 bases in between. In nucleotides, the CDR3 is TGTGCCAGCAGACAGGTTGCAAACTATGGCTACACCTTC. Residues: CASRQVANYGYTF. Combining the CDR3 with reference TRBV2 and TRBJ1-2 gives the whole variable domain EPEVTQTPSHQVTQMGQEVILRCVPISNHLYFYWYRQILGQKVEFLVSFYNNEISEKSEIFDDQFSVERPDGSNFTLKIRSTKLEDSAMYFCASRQVANYGYTFGSGTRLTVV.

A word on this clone: In this CDR3 the conserved last residue, phenylalanine or tryptophan, is missing, so a read error is likely. Because the CDR3's place on the DNA is in doubt, the DNA is left out and the CDR3 is given as listed by TCRdb. The V gene is TRBV11-2, the J gene TRBJ1-6; the table names TRBD1, a call not compared with the DNA. The CDR3 has 11 residues if both end residues are counted. The germline V gene has CDR1 SGHAT and CDR2 FQNNGV. The CDR3 protein is CASSWGTGGSI.

This clone has just a few counts. V is TRBV5-1 and J is TRBJ2-2; 9 bases agree with TRBD1. Per the germline V gene, CDR1 is SGHRS and CDR2 is YFSETQ. The J segment lost 5 bases and the V segment lost 4 bases, leaving 6 bases of the junction unmatched. The CDR3 extends over 15 amino acids. The CDR3, as DNA: TGCGCCAGCAGCCCGGACAGGGGATGGACCGGGGAGCTGTTTTTT. Encoded protein: CASSPDRGWTGELFF.

This rearrangement joins TRBV19 to TRBJ1-2; D gene unclear. The V gene's germline CDR1 is LNHDA and CDR2 SQIVND (reference sequence). V was pared by 5 bases and J by 3 bases, with 16 bases between. The CDR3 is made up of 15 amino acids. The CDR3 DNA sequence: TGTGCCAGTAGTCCGTGGGTTACCGCCGACTATGGCTACACCTTC. It encodes CASSPWVTADYGYTF.

The CDR3 nucleotides are TGTGCCAGTACCACGGACGTGCTACCTATCTACACCTTC. Its translation is CASTTDVLPIYTF. The rearrangement joins TRBV19 to TRBJ1-2; D unresolved. The CDR3 runs 13 residues. Trimming took 7 bases from V and 10 from J, leaving 19 bases between them. The germline CDR1 and CDR2 sequences are LNHDA and SQIVND (reference sequence).

J is TRBJ2-2 and V is TRBV4-3; tentatively, D is TRBD1 (6 bases). The CDR3 is 15 residues long. V lost 4 bases and J 3 bases, leaving 12 bases between the germline ends. The germline V gene encodes CDR1 LGHNA and CDR2 YSLEER. The CDR3 region is CASSPGEFDTGELFF. The CDR3 DNA follows: TGCGCCAGCAGCCCAGGGGAGTTCGACACCGGGGAGCTGTTTTTT.

The rearrangement links TRBV6-8 to TRBJ1-2; 7 bases map to TRBD1. The germline V gene has CDR1 MNHGY and CDR2 SAAAGT. This CDR3 comprises 17 residues. The V segment lost 10 bases and the J segment 7 bases; nucleotides outside the gene matches: 24. CDR3 nucleotide sequence: TGTGCCAAGACAGGGTCGATATATGAGGGCATATATTGTGGCTACACCTTC. Its protein is CAKTGSIYEGIYCGYTF.

This clone was picked up a small number of times. The V call is TRBV15, the J call TRBJ1-5; 9 bases are shared with TRBD1. Germline V gene data show CDR1 as LNHNV and CDR2 as YYDKDF (reference sequence). J gave up 6 bases and V 0 bases, and 6 bases lay outside the gene matches. This CDR3 is built from 16 residues. The CDR3 sequence: CATSRERTGASQPQHF. The CDR3 DNA follows: TGTGCCACCAGCAGAGAACGGACAGGGGCGTCTCAGCCCCAGCATTTT.

This clone was detected only once. The genes are TRBV7-2 and TRBJ2-4; no reliable D call. The V gene's germline CDR1 is SGHTA and CDR2 FQGNSA. Trimming stripped 5 bases from V and 8 bases from J, with 13 bases between. The CDR3 is made up of 13 amino acids. Here the CDR3 reads CASSLRWSDIQYF. The CDR3 coding sequence is TGTGCCAGCAGCCTGAGATGGAGCGACATTCAGTACTTC.

This clone has a handful of counts. The chain uses TRBV29-1 and TRBJ2-4; no clear D gene. CDR3 size: 20 residues. The V gene lost 4 bases and the J gene lost 1 base, with 29 bases spanning the gap. Germline loops: CDR1 SQVTM, CDR2 ANQGSEA. The CDR3, as DNA: TGCAGCGTTGCTATTGCGCTGGCAGGCAGCCCCCTGGGGGCCAAAAACATTCAGTACTTC. Its translation: CSVAIALAGSPLGAKNIQYF.

This clone has a handful of counts. The V call is TRBV7-2, the J call TRBJ1-1, with unresolved D. Per germline, CDR1 SGHTA and CDR2 FQGNSA. V lost 2 bases and J 6 bases, leaving 10 bases between the germline ends. The CDR3 is 13 residues long. The CDR3: CASSLSSAAEAFF. The CDR3 nucleotides are TGTGCCAGCAGCTTAAGTTCCGCAGCTGAAGCTTTCTTT. Full variable domain (outside the CDR3, taken from reference TRBV7-2 and TRBJ1-1): GAGVSQSPSNKVTEKGKDVELRCDPISGHTALYWYRQSLGQGLEFLIYFQGNSAPDKSGLPSDRFSAERTGGSVSTLTIQRTQQEDSAVYLCASSLSSAAEAFFGQGTRLTVV.